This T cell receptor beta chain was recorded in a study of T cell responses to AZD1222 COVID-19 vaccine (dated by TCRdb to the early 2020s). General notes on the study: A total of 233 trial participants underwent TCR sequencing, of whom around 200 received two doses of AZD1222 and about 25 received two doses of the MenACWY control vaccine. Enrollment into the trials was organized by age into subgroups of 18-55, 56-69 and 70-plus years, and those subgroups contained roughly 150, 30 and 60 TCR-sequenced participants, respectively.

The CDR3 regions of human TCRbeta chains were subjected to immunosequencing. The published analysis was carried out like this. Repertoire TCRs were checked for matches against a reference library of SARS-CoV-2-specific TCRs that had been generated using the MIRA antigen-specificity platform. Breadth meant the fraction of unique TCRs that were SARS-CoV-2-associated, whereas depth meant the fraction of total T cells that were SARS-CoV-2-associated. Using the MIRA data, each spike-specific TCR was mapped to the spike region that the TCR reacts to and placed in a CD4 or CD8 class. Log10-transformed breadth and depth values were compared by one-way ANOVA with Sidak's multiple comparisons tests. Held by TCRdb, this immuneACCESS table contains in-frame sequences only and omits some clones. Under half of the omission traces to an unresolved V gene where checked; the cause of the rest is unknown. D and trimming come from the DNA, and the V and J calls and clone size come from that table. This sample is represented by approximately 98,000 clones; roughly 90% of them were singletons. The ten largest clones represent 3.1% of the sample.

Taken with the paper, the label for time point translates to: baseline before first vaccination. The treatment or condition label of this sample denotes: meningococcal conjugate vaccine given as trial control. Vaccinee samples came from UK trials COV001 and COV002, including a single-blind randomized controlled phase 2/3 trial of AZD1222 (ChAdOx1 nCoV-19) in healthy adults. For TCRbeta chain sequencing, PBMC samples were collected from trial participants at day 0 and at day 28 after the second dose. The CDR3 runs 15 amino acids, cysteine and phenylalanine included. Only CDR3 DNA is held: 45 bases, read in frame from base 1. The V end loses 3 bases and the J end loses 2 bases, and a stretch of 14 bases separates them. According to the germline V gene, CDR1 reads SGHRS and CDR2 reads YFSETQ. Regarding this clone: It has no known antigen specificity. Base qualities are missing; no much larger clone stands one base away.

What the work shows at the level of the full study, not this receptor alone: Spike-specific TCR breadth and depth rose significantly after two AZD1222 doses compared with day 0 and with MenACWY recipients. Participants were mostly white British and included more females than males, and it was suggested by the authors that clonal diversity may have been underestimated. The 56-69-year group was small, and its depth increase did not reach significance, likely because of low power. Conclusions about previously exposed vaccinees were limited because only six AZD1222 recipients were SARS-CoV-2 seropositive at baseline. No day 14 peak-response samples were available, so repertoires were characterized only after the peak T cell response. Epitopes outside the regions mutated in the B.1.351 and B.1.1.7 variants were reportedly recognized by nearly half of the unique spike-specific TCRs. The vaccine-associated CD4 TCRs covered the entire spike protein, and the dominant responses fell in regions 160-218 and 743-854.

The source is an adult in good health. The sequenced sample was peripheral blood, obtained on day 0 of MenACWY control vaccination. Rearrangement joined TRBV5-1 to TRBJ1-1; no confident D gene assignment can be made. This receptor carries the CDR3 CASSWATNSNTEAFF. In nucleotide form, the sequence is TGCGCCAGCAGCTGGGCCACCAACAGCAACACTGAAGCTTTCTTT.